This T cell receptor beta chain derives from a study of cytomegalovirus exposure and HLA in healthy donors. General study findings and limits: A missense variant in DCLRE1C was later tied to TCR beta V- and J-gene trimming. Researchers catalogued roughly 150 TCR beta chains as cytomegalovirus-associated. HLA restriction was apparent for most CMV-associated TCR beta chains in a later analysis.

PCR amplification relied on 60 Vbeta primers (plus 13 Jbeta primers). Using immunoSEQ multiplex PCR, the repertoire was profiled, and TCRdb retains in-frame clones only, with some absent. Here the sample spans some 150,000 clones, around 70% being singletons. Nominally healthy donors provided the samples, though records likely missed some immune exposures. This clone has just one count. The antigen is unknown. The sequence was collected from a woman in her 30s in good health and CMV-seronegative. Sequencing was carried out using PBMCs.

The CDR3 loop is CASSLEVTSGGLYF. As DNA, the CDR3 is TGCGCCAGCAGCTTGGAGGTGACTAGCGGGGGTCTTTACTTC. V gene TRBV5-1 combines with J gene TRBJ2-7; 12 bases match TRBD2. V shed 0 bases, J shed 13 bases, and the junction held 8 bases outside the gene matches. The length of the CDR3 is 14 residues. Germline V gene sequence: CDR1 SGHRS, CDR2 YFSETQ.